Included here is one T cell receptor beta chain sequence, with context. Its antigen remains unidentified. The junction departs from germline at one end; a sequencing error may be responsible. Other DNA sequences within the sample encode an identical CDR3. Primers for the PCR totalled 60 Vbeta and 13 Jbeta. TCRdb keeps only in-frame clones here, not all; method: immunoSEQ multiplex PCR. The data include around 100,000 clones; the top ten clones carry 3.5%. These data originate in a study of cytomegalovirus exposure and HLA in healthy donors. Study-level results: Immune exposure information comprised only CMV serostatus. In a later analysis, TCR beta V- and J-gene trimming showed a link to a missense DCLRE1C variant. Versus the approximately 700-donor mean, an Asian-associated ancestry cluster reportedly showed fewer N-insertions in a later analysis.

The germline V gene has CDR1 SNHLY and CDR2 FYNNEI. The CDR3 extends over 14 amino acids. The clonotype was recovered from a man in his forties in good health and CMV-seronegative. Sequencing was performed on PBMCs. The chain couples TRBV2 to TRBJ2-7; possibly TRBD1 for D (5 bases). In DNA, the CDR3 is TGCGCCAGCAGTACGCGACAGAACTCCTACGAGCAGTACTTC. Its protein is CASSTRQNSYEQYF.